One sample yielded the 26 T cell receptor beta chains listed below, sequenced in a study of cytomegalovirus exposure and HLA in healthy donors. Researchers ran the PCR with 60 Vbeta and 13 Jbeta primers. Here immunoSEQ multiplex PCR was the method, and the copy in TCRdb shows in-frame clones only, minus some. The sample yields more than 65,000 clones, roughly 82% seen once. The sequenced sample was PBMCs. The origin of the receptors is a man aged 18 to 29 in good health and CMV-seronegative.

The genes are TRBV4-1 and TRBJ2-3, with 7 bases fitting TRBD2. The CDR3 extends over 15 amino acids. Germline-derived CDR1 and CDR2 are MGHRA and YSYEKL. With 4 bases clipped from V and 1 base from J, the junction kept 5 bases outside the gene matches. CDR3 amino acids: CASSRLGLGTDTQYF. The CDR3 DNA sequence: TGCGCCAGCAGCCGCCTTGGACTAGGCACAGATACGCAGTATTTT.

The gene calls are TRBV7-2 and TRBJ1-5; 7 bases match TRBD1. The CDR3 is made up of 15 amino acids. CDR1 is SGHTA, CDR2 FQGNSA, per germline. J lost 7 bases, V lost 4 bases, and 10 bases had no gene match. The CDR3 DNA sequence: TGTGCCAGCAGCTATTCAGGGGGGCCAGACCAGCCCCAGCATTTT. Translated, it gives CASSYSGGPDQPQHF. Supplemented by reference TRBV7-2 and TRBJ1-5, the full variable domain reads GAGVSQSPSNKVTEKGKDVELRCDPISGHTALYWYRQSLGQGLEFLIYFQGNSAPDKSGLPSDRFSAERTGGSVSTLTIQRTQQEDSAVYLCASSYSGGPDQPQHFGDGTRLSIL.

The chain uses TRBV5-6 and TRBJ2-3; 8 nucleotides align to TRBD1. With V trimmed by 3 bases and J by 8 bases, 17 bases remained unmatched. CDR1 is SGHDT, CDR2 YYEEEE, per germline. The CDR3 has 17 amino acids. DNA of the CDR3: TGTGCCAGCAGCTCTGCCGACAGGGGAGGAATTCGGTCTACGCAGTATTTT. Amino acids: CASSSADRGGIRSTQYF.

The CDR3: CASSSHREASSYNEQFF. The CDR3 DNA follows: TGTGCCAGCAGTTCCCACCGTGAGGCGAGCTCCTACAATGAGCAGTTCTTC. The chain couples TRBV27 to TRBJ2-1; D unresolved. The V end lost 4 bases, the J end lost 0 bases, and 16 bases lay between the germline ends. The CDR3 has 17 amino acids. Germline lookup yields CDR1 MNHEY and CDR2 SMNVEV (reference sequence).

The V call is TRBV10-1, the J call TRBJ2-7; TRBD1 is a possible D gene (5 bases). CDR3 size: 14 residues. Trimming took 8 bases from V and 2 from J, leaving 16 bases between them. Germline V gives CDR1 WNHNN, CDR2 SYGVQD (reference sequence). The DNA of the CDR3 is TGCGCCAGCGGAAAGGCAGGGCTCCCCTACGAGCAGTACTTC. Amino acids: CASGKAGLPYEQYF.

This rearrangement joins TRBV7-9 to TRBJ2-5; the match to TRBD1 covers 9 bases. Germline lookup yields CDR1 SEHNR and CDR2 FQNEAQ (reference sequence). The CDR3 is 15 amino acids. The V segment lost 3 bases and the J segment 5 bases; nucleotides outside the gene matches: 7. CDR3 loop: CASSFRDRVRETQYF. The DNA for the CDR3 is TGTGCCAGCAGCTTCCGGGACAGGGTACGGGAGACCCAGTACTTC.

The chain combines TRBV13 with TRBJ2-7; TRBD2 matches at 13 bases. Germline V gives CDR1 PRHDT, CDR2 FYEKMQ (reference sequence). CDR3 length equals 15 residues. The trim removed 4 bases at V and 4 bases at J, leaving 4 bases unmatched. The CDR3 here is CASSSGLAGWYEQYF. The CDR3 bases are TGTGCCAGCAGCTCGGGACTAGCGGGGTGGTACGAGCAGTACTTC.

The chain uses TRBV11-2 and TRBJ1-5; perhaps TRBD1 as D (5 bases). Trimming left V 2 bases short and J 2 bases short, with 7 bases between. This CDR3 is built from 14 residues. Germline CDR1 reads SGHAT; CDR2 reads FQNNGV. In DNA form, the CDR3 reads TGTGCCAGCAGCTTACAGGGCGGCAATCAGCCCCAGCATTTT. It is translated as CASSLQGGNQPQHF. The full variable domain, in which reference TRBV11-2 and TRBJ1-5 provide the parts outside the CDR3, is EAGVAQSPRYKIIEKRQSVAFWCNPISGHATLYWYQQILGQGPKLLIQFQNNGVVDDSQLPKDRFSAERLKGVDSTLKIQPAKLEDSAVYLCASSLQGGNQPQHFGDGTRLSIL.

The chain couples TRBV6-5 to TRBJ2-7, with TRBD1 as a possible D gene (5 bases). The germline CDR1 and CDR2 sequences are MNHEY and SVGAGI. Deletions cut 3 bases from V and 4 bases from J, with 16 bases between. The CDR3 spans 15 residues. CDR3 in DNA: TGTGCCAGCAGTTATCAGGGTGACGGCCCGTACGAGCAGTACTTC. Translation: CASSYQGDGPYEQYF.

The CDR3 nucleotides are TGTGCCAGCCGGACAGGGTCAGCGAACACCGGGGAGCTGTTTTTT. Protein sequence: CASRTGSANTGELFF. The V call is TRBV2, the J call TRBJ2-2; 8 positions agree with TRBD1. V was clipped by 8 bases and J by 0 bases; unmatched bases: 5. The germline V gene encodes CDR1 SNHLY and CDR2 FYNNEI. This CDR3 is 15 amino acids long.

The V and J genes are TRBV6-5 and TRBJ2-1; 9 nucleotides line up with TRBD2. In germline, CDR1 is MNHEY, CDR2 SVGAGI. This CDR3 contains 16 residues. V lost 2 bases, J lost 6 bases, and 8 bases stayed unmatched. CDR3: CASSYEYRAGGNEQFF. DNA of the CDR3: TGTGCCAGCAGTTACGAGTATAGAGCGGGAGGCAATGAGCAGTTCTTC.

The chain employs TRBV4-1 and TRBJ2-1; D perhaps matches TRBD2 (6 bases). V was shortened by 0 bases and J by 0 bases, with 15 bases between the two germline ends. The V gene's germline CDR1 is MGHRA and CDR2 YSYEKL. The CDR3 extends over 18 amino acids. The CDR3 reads CASSQETSGLISYNEQFF. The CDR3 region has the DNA TGCGCCAGCAGCCAAGAAACCAGCGGGCTTATCTCCTACAATGAGCAGTTCTTC.

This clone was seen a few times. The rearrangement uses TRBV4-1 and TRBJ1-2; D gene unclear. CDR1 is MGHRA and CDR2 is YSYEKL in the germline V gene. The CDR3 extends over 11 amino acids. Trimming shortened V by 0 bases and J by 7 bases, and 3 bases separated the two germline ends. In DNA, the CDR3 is TGCGCCAGCAGCCAAGACGGTGGCTACACCTTC. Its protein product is CASSQDGGYTF.

The CDR3 region is CASSFERGYEQYF. CDR3 in DNA: TGTGCCAGCAGCTTTGAAAGGGGCTACGAGCAGTACTTC. J is TRBJ2-7 and V is TRBV5-8; tentative D call: TRBD1 (5 bases). Germline V gives CDR1 SGHTS, CDR2 YDEGEE. The CDR3 runs to 13 residues. Deletions cut 2 bases from V and 3 bases from J, with 9 bases between.

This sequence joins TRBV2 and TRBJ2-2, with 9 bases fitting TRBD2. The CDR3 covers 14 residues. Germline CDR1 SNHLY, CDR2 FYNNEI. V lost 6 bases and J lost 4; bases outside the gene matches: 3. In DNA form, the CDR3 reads TGTGCCAGCAGGCCTAGCGGGATCACCGGGGAGCTGTTTTTT. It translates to CASRPSGITGELFF.

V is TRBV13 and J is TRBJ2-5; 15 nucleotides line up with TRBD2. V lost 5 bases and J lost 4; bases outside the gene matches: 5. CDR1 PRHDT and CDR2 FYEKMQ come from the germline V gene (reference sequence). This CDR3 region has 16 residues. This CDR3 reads CASSPGLAGGRETQYF. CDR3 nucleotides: TGTGCCAGCAGCCCGGGACTAGCGGGGGGCCGAGAGACCCAGTACTTC. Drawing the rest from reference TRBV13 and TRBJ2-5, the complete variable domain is AAGVIQSPRHLIKEKRETATLKCYPIPRHDTVYWYQQGPGQDPQFLISFYEKMQSDKGSIPDRFSAQQFSDYHSELNMSSLELGDSALYFCASSPGLAGGRETQYFGPGTRLLVL.

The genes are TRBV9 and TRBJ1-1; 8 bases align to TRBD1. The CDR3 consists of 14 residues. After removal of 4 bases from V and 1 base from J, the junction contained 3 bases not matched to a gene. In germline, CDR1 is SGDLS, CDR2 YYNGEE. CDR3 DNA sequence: TGTGCCAGCAGCCCAGACAGGGGGAACACTGAAGCTTTCTTT. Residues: CASSPDRGNTEAFF.

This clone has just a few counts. The CDR3 nucleotides read TGTGCCTGGAGTGTTCGTGACAGGGGGCGGGGTGGCTACACCTTC. Translation: CAWSVRDRGRGGYTF. This chain uses TRBV30 with TRBJ1-2, with 10 bases matching TRBD1. The V and J ends lost 0 bases and 7 bases, in that order; junction bases with no gene match: 8. The CDR3 totals 15 residues. Germline lookup yields CDR1 GTSNPN and CDR2 SVGIG (reference sequence). The whole variable domain, remainder taken from reference TRBV30 and TRBJ1-2, is SQTIHQWPATLVQPVGSPLSLECTVEGTSNPNLYWYRQAAGRGLQLLFYSVGIGQISSEVPQNLSASRPQDRQFILSSKKLLLSDSGFYLCAWSVRDRGRGGYTFGSGTRLTVV.

The CDR3 region is CASSQDRTASGQYF. The CDR3 DNA reads TGCGCCAGCAGCCAAGACCGGACAGCCTCGGGGCAGTACTTC. The V and J genes are TRBV4-3 and TRBJ2-7; possibly TRBD1 for D (6 bases). The CDR3 loop spans 14 amino acids. CDR1 is LGHNA, CDR2 YSLEER, per germline. V lost 0 bases and J 9 bases, leaving 15 bases between the germline ends.

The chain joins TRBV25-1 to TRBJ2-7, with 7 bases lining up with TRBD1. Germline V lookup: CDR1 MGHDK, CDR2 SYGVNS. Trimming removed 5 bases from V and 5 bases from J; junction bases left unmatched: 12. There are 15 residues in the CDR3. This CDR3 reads CASSSQQGTSHEQYF. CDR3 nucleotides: TGTGCCAGCAGTTCACAACAGGGGACCAGCCACGAGCAGTACTTC.

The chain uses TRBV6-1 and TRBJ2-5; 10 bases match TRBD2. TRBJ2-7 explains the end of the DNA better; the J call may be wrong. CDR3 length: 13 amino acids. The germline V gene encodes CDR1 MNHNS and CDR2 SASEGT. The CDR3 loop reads CAARTSGTYEQYF. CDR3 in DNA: TGTGCTGCACGGACTAGCGGAACCTACGAGCAGTACTTC.

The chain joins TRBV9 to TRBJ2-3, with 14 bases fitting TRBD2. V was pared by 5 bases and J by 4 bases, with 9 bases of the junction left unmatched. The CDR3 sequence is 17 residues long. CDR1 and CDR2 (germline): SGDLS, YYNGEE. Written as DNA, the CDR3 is TGTGCCAGCAGGCCCGGGACTAGCGGGAGTTACGCAGATACGCAGTATTTT. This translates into CASRPGTSGSYADTQYF. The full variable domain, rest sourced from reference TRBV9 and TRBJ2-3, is DSGVTQTPKHLITATGQRVTLRCSPRSGDLSVYWYQQSLDQGLQFLIQYYNGEERAKGNILERFSAQQFPDLHSELNLSSLELGDSALYFCASRPGTSGSYADTQYFGPGTRLTVL.

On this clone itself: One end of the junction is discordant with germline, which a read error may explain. Here the CDR3 reads CSSSFHPLGTGRTGELFF. The CDR3 DNA sequence: TGTTCCAGCAGCTTCCACCCTCTAGGGACAGGGAGGACCGGGGAGCTGTTTTTT. The V gene is TRBV7-9, the J gene TRBJ2-2, with 9 bases identical to TRBD1. This CDR3 comprises 18 residues. The germline V gene encodes CDR1 SEHNR and CDR2 FQNEAQ (reference sequence).

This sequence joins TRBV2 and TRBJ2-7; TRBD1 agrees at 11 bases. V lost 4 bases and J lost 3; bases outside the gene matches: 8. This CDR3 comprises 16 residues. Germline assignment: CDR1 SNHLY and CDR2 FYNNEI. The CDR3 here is CASSAPGQGARYEQYF. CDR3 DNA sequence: TGTGCCAGCAGTGCCCCTGGACAGGGGGCGCGCTACGAGCAGTACTTC.

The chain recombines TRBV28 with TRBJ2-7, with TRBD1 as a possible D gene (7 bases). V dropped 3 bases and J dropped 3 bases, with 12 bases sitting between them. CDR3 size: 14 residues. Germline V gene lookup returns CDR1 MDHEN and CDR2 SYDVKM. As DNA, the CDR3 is TGTGCCAGCAGTTTTCAGGGGGGAGACTACGAGCAGTACTTC. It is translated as CASSFQGGDYEQYF.

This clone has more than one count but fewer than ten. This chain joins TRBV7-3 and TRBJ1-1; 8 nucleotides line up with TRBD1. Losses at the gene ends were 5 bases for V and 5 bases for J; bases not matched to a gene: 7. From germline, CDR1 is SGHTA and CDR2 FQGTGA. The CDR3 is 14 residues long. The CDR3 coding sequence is TGTGCCAGCAGCCCTCAGGGGGCGGGGACTGAAGCTTTCTTT. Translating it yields CASSPQGAGTEAFF.